This paragraph reports one T cell receptor (beta chain). The antigen is not known. Repertoires were generated with immunoSEQ multiplex PCR, while TCRdb's copy carries only in-frame clones and drops some. This table holds several thousand clones, about 80% found once. This record belongs to a study of PD-1 blockade in classical Hodgkin lymphoma. Study summary: The study gave patients nivolumab 3 mg/kg intravenously every 2 weeks. Study results and limitations: Exclusion was applied to patients who started nivolumab under 1 year after ASCT.

Each patient's relapse followed autologous stem cell transplantation, and brentuximab vedotin exposure varied. Starting with thawed PBMCs, CD4+ T cells were purified by magnetic negative selection. The TCR originated in a human donor with classical Hodgkin lymphoma. The sample was CD4+ T cells from blood, taken at baseline.

The CDR3 region has the DNA TGTGCCAGCTCACTAGGGACTAGCGGAAGCACAGATACGCAGTATTTT. It codes for CASSLGTSGSTDTQYF. V usage is TRBV18 and J usage is TRBJ2-3; 11 bases match TRBD2. Germline-derived CDR1 and CDR2 are KGHSH and LQKENI. The CDR3 has 16 residues. The ends lost 4 bases at V and 0 bases at J; junction bases unmatched: 3.